This T cell receptor (beta chain) is drawn from a study of blood T cell repertoires in COVID-19 (dated by TCRdb to the early 2020s). With regard to the full study: The collaborator samples originated in the United States, Italy and Spain and spanned the acute and convalescent phases of COVID-19. The prospective study material was composed of cDNA or gDNA derived from T cells, B-cell-depleted T cells, or PBMCs. Subjects who had been exposed to COVID-19, were actively infected with it, or had recovered from it provided the deeply sampled blood TCRbeta repertoires that made up the dataset. A freely available public database, intended as a resource for researchers studying the immune response to SARS-CoV-2, is where the repertoires were released. The samples were drawn from the first 160 participants of the ongoing ImmuneRACE study and from 950 to 1,500 subjects provided by 6 global collaborators. Nearly every sample came with metadata listing a de-identified subject ID, COVID-19 status, age in years and sex. Where available, HLA class I and class II types were taken from metadata supplied by the sample provider and were not determined by assay-based typing. General study outcomes and caveats: The quantity of clinical and demographic metadata differed by source and by participant and was supplied without curation.

TCRbeta CDR3 regions were amplified from genomic DNA using the immunoSEQ Assay, a bias-controlled multiplex PCR. In the original analysis: Within the assay, amplification of reference gene primers was used to estimate how many nucleated cells each sample contained. Sequence reads were collapsed and filtered to measure the absolute abundance of every unique TCRbeta CDR3 rearrangement. Productive Simpson clonality was computed per sample as the square root of Simpson's diversity index over productive rearrangements. TCRdb holds this immuneACCESS table with in-frame rearrangements only. Some clones are missing; in checked studies, unresolved V genes explain under half, and the rest has no known cause. The V and J calls and clone size were taken over from that table, and D and trimming were inferred from the DNA. The sample profile shows some 70,000 clones; about 88% of them were found once. Roughly 2.6% of the sample belongs to the ten largest clones.

With regard to this clone: It lacks a known antigen. Base qualities are not at hand, and no much larger clone is one base apart.

The collaborating institutions used their own protocols to collect whole blood in K2EDTA tubes. For TCRbeta analysis, collaborators shipped samples as frozen whole blood, isolated PBMCs, or DNA extracted from either of those sample types. The sample comprised peripheral blood. The receptor was isolated from a man between 70 and 80 years old with active or convalescent COVID-19.

The DNA sequence follows: TGTGCCTGGAGTGGGGACATTAATCAGCCCCAGCATTTT. This translates into CAWSGDINQPQHF. The chain joins TRBV30 to TRBJ1-5; TRBD1 is possibly the D segment (6 matching bases). Including the terminal cysteine and phenylalanine, the CDR3 comprises 13 residues. CDR3 DNA is the only sequence kept; it has 39 bases, read in frame from the first base. Cut back by 1 base and 4 bases, the V and J ends lie 8 bases apart. From the germline V gene (reference sequence), CDR1 is GTSNPN and CDR2 is SVGIG. Reference TRBV30 and TRBJ1-5 proteins supply the regions before and after the CDR3; the full variable domain is: SQTIHQWPATLVQPVGSPLSLECTVEGTSNPNLYWYRQAAGRGLQLLFYSVGIGQISSEVPQNLSASRPQDRQFILSSKKLLLSDSGFYLCAWSGDINQPQHFGDGTRLSIL.